The 16 T cell receptor beta chains below come from one sample, sequenced in a study of CD8 T cells in ankylosing spondylitis. Study-wide points: What seemed typical of ankylosing spondylitis blood was a TCR beta motif built from several highly homologous variants.

In TCRdb, the 5' RACE reads were re-called with MiXCR into one record per CDR3 protein. This sample yields roughly 490,000 distinct CDR3 sequences, of which approximately 5% are seen a single time; roughly 3.3% belongs to the top ten. These TCRs are of unknown antigen specificity. Material: blood, either unsorted or a sorted T cell fraction (not recorded which). The origin of the receptors is a male donor with ankylosing spondylitis.

The CDR3 region is CSVARSSYNEQFF. As DNA, the CDR3 is TGCAGCGTTGCTCGGAGCTCCTACAATGAGCAGTTCTTC. V usage is TRBV29-1 and J usage is TRBJ2-1; no clear D. The germline CDR1 and CDR2 sequences are SQVTM and ANQGSEA. This CDR3 is built from 13 residues. The V and J ends lost 4 bases and 0 bases respectively, with 7 bases between them.

This clonotype was detected many times. The DNA for the CDR3 is TGTGCCAGCAGCCTAGCGGGGAACTACAATGAGCAGTTCTTC. This sequence encodes CASSLAGNYNEQFF. The gene calls are TRBV7-3 and TRBJ2-1; TRBD2 aligns across 9 bases. The CDR3 totals 14 residues. J was trimmed by 3 bases and V by 5 bases; bases with no gene match: 2. Germline V gene data show CDR1 as SGHTA and CDR2 as FQGTGA.

This clonotype has a handful of counts. The CDR3 region has the DNA TGTGCCAGCAGCCGCAGGCGCTGGGTTTACGAGCAGTACTTC. Translated: CASSRRRWVYEQYF. The chain recombines TRBV6-1 with TRBJ2-7, with D hard to call. Between the trimmed V and J ends, which lost 6 bases and 4 bases, there was a span of 16 bases. CDR1 and CDR2 (germline): MNHNS, SASEGT. The CDR3 extends over 14 amino acids.

This clonotype appeared many times. The chain recombines TRBV11-2 with TRBJ2-4; 9 nucleotides agree with TRBD1. The V gene end was trimmed by 1 base and the J gene end by 0 bases; junction bases not matched to a gene: 4. The CDR3 spans 17 residues. CDR1 and CDR2 from the germline V gene are SGHAT and FQNNGV. CDR3 nucleotide sequence: TGTGCCAGCAGCTTAGCCGGGACAGGGTTAGCCAAAAACATTCAGTACTTC. Translation gives CASSLAGTGLAKNIQYF.

In its sample, this clonotype was seen a few times. As DNA, the CDR3 is TGTGCCAGCAGCGCTTCGGACGGGATGAACACTGAAGCTTTCTTT. Amino acid sequence: CASSASDGMNTEAFF. V and J are TRBV3-1 and TRBJ1-1; D unclear. The CDR3 extends over 15 amino acids. The germline V gene encodes CDR1 LGHDT and CDR2 YNNKEL (reference sequence). V was cut by 5 bases and J by 0 bases, with 13 bases left in between.

This clonotype was found many times. This chain connects TRBV7-2 to TRBJ2-3, with 12 bases matching TRBD2. J lost 4 bases, V lost 2 bases, and 1 base had no gene match. CDR3 size: 15 residues. CDR1 is SGHTA, CDR2 FQGNSA, per germline. The CDR3, as DNA: TGTGCCAGCAGCTTACTAGCGGGGGGGCCAGATACGCAGTATTTT. Residues: CASSLLAGGPDTQYF.

This clonotype showed up just a few times. The V and J genes are TRBV27 and TRBJ2-7, with D maybe TRBD2 (5 bases). CDR3 size: 14 residues. CDR1 and CDR2 from the germline V gene are MNHEY and SMNVEV (reference sequence). Trimming removed 6 bases from V and 0 bases from J, with 12 bases in between. The CDR3: CASSHHGVSYEQYF. The CDR3 DNA is TGTGCCAGCAGCCACCACGGGGTCTCCTACGAGCAGTACTTC.

The table lists this clonotype with many counts. The rearrangement uses TRBV12-2 and TRBJ2-7; TRBD2 is the table's D call, not checked against the DNA. TRBV12-2 is reported as a pseudogene. The CDR3 has 11 amino acids. The CDR3 protein is CASRLASGRYF. The DNA of the CDR3 is TGTGCAAGTCGCTTAGCGAGCGGTCGGTACTTC.

In its sample, this clonotype was seen many times. CDR3 coding DNA: TGTGCCACCAGTGATCAATTCGCGACCCGGGAGCAGTTCTTC. Its protein is CATSDQFATREQFF. The V call is TRBV24-1, the J call TRBJ2-1; D gene unclear. From germline, CDR1 is KGHDR and CDR2 SFDVKD. V was cut by 3 bases and J by 10 bases, with 15 bases left in between. This CDR3 spans 14 amino acids.

This clonotype occurred many times. The chain has TRBV20-1 and TRBJ1-5, with D possibly being TRBD1 (5 bases). Germline CDR1 reads DFQATT; CDR2 reads SNEGSKA (reference sequence). The CDR3 has 15 residues. V was pared by 3 bases and J by 4 bases, with 16 bases between. CDR3 coding DNA: TGCAGTGCTAGGGCCTGGGGGGTTCGGAATCAGCCCCAGCATTTT. Protein sequence: CSARAWGVRNQPQHF.

This clonotype has a count of ten or more. V is TRBV20-1 and J is TRBJ1-1; D is possibly TRBD1 (5 bases). Looked up from germline, CDR1 is DFQATT and CDR2 is SNEGSKA (reference sequence). Trimming left V 5 bases short and J 12 bases short, with 19 bases between. The CDR3 is 12 residues long. The DNA for the CDR3 is TGCAGTGCTTGGCCGGGACTCGATGTTCCTTTCTTT. It specifies CSAWPGLDVPFF.

This clonotype was seen a handful of times. The J gene is TRBJ2-1, the V gene TRBV5-1; perhaps TRBD2 as D (5 bases). Germline values: CDR1 SGHRS, CDR2 YFSETQ. V shed 0 bases and J shed 3 bases, with 13 bases lying between them. This CDR3 is built from 16 residues. This CDR3 is CASSLVSGSLYNEQFF. The CDR3 DNA sequence: TGCGCCAGCAGCTTGGTAAGCGGATCCCTCTACAATGAGCAGTTCTTC.

This clonotype was recorded many times. The V gene is TRBV29-1, the J gene TRBJ1-2, with 8 bases identical to TRBD1. The CDR3 runs 17 residues. V gave up 0 bases and J gave up 1 base; unmatched junction bases: 10. Germline assignment: CDR1 SQVTM and CDR2 ANQGSEA. The CDR3, as DNA: TGCAGCGTTGAAGACCGATACAGGGGGATGGTTAACTATGGCTACACCTTC. It is translated as CSVEDRYRGMVNYGYTF.

This clonotype was recorded at least ten times. V usage is TRBV24-1 and J usage is TRBJ1-2; a possible D gene is TRBD1 (5 bases). V was shortened by 4 bases and J by 1 base, with 18 bases between the two germline ends. Germline CDR1 reads KGHDR; CDR2 reads SFDVKD. This CDR3 contains 17 residues. CDR3 nucleotide sequence: TGTGCCACCAGTGACTCCGGGACGGACGACATTAACTATGGCTACACCTTC. Amino acids: CATSDSGTDDINYGYTF.

This clonotype was recorded many times. The J gene is TRBJ2-7, the V gene TRBV12-3 or TRBV12-4; 8 bases are a match to TRBD2. V dropped 1 base and J dropped 3; count of bases not matched to a gene: 8. This CDR3 spans 16 amino acids. The CDR3 bases are TGTGCCAGCAGTTTAGGTGGGGGACTAGGCTACTACGAGCAGTACTTC. Translating it yields CASSLGGGLGYYEQYF.

The V and J genes are TRBV6-2 or TRBV6-3 and TRBJ1-4, with D hard to call. The germline V gene encodes CDR1 MNHEY and CDR2 SVGEGT. V was shortened by 6 bases and J by 8 bases, with 16 bases between the two germline ends. The CDR3 spans 14 residues. The CDR3 DNA follows: TGTGCCAGCAGCTTCCCTTTCCGAGGAGAAAAACTGTTTTTT. It translates to CASSFPFRGEKLFF.